A single sample is the source of the 15 T cell receptor beta chains below, sequenced in a study of metastatic and nonmetastatic thyroid tumors. TCRdb reprocessed the PCR reads using MiXCR. The table lists 20,000 to 25,000 clones, 24% of them singletons. Among the patients, none had received any treatment before thyroid surgery. Sequencing input: tumor tissue. The origin of the receptors is a female donor with papillary thyroid cancer or a benign thyroid nodule (not recorded which). Some clones in this sample may be carry-over from other donors' samples.

The V gene is TRBV5-1, the J gene TRBJ2-3; D call uncertain. The germline CDR1 and CDR2 sequences are SGHRS and YFSETQ. Trimming took off 0 bases at V and 1 base at J, with 6 bases between the two ends. The CDR3 length is 14 residues. The CDR3 sequence is CASSLAQRTDTQYF. The CDR3 DNA is TGCGCCAGCAGCTTGGCCCAGCGCACAGATACGCAGTATTTT.

The chain has TRBV2 and TRBJ2-5; the match to TRBD2 covers 7 bases. The CDR3 is 14 residues long. V shed 4 bases and J 8 bases; nucleotides not matched to a gene: 10. Germline loops: CDR1 SNHLY, CDR2 FYNNEI. CDR3 region: CASSALAVGDTQYF. For the CDR3, the DNA is TGTGCCAGCAGTGCCCTAGCGGTAGGAGATACCCAGTACTTC.

This clone is medium-sized by share. V usage is TRBV6-2 or TRBV6-3 and J usage is TRBJ2-7; TRBD1 matches at 7 bases. V dropped 6 bases and J dropped 3; count of bases not matched to a gene: 11. The V gene's germline CDR1 is MNHEY and CDR2 SVGEGT. The CDR3 covers 15 residues. CDR3 in DNA: TGTGCCAGCAGCTACCGACAGGGTATAGGCTACGAGCAGTACTTC. This gives the protein CASSYRQGIGYEQYF.

This clone occurred a few times. This may be a read error: a much more frequent sequence differs by one nucleotide. The CDR3 ends on some other residue instead of the conserved phenylalanine or tryptophan, so this is likely a read error. This chain connects TRBV9 to TRBJ2-3, with D tentatively TRBD2 (5 bases). Deletions cut 2 bases from V and 8 bases from J, with 18 bases between. Germline V gene data show CDR1 as SGDLS and CDR2 as YYNGEE. This CDR3 spans 15 amino acids. The CDR3 loop reads CASSVAPGGLGTQYL. In DNA, the CDR3 is TGTGCCAGCAGCGTGGCTCCGGGCGGGTTAGGTACGCAGTATCTT.

V usage is TRBV3-1 and J usage is TRBJ1-1; D is unresolved. The CDR3 consists of 14 residues. V was pared by 3 bases and J by 3 bases, with 11 bases between. CDR1 LGHDT and CDR2 YNNKEL come from the germline V gene (reference sequence). The CDR3 DNA is TGTGCCAGCAGCCATCGGGGAGTTGACACTGAAGCTTTCTTT. Protein: CASSHRGVDTEAFF.

In its sample, this clone was seen many times. CDR3 nucleotide sequence: TGTGCCAGCTCACTGAACCGGGACCGAGCCTACAATGAGCAGTTCTTC. It encodes CASSLNRDRAYNEQFF. The V and J genes are TRBV18 and TRBJ2-1; D may be TRBD1 or TRBD2 (5 bases each). V lost 4 bases and J lost 2, with 15 bases in between. The CDR3 sequence is 16 residues long. Germline-derived CDR1 and CDR2 are KGHSH and LQKENI.

Sample share makes this clone medium-sized. This chain joins TRBV28 and TRBJ1-1; 8 nucleotides align to TRBD1. The CDR3 totals 15 residues. Germline CDR1 and CDR2: MDHEN and SYDVKM. Trimming took 4 bases from V and 1 from J; bases not matched to a gene: 5. The CDR3 DNA reads TGTGCCAGCAGTTACGACAGGGGTCGGAACACTGAAGCTTTCTTT. Amino acids: CASSYDRGRNTEAFF.

This clone has at least ten counts. The J gene is TRBJ2-3, the V gene TRBV20-1; the D is unclear. The CDR3 spans 14 residues. Germline V gives CDR1 DFQATT, CDR2 SNEGSKA (reference sequence). V lost 3 bases to trimming and J lost 0 bases, with 10 bases between them. CDR3 residues: CSARWASSTDTQYF. CDR3 DNA sequence: TGCAGTGCTAGGTGGGCGAGTAGCACAGATACGCAGTATTTT.

This clone was seen many times. This rearrangement joins TRBV5-6 to TRBJ2-5, with D perhaps assigned TRBD1 or TRBD2 (5 bases each). Trimming removed 6 bases from V and 1 base from J, with 16 bases in between. Germline loops: CDR1 SGHDT, CDR2 YYEEEE. This CDR3 comprises 15 residues. The CDR3 sequence: CASTPAGTAQETQYF. In DNA form, the CDR3 reads TGTGCCAGCACCCCCGCCGGGACGGCCCAAGAGACCCAGTACTTC.

This clone was found many times. The chain combines TRBV24-1 with TRBJ2-5; D gene unclear. V was cut by 5 bases and J by 3 bases, with 9 bases left in between. Per germline, CDR1 KGHDR and CDR2 SFDVKD. This CDR3 comprises 13 residues. The CDR3 protein is CATSGADKETQYF. CDR3 nucleotides: TGTGCCACCAGTGGGGCAGACAAAGAGACCCAGTACTTC.

This clone appeared a single time. The rearrangement joins TRBV6-1 to TRBJ2-7; D tentatively reads TRBD1 or TRBD2 (6 bases each). The CDR3 runs 15 residues. The germline V and J ends were trimmed by 6 bases and 7 bases, with 22 bases remaining between them. Germline CDR1 is MNHNS and CDR2 is SASEGT. CDR3 sequence reads: CASRWGAHVGREQYF. CDR3 coding DNA: TGTGCCAGCAGGTGGGGGGCACATGTCGGGAGAGAGCAGTACTTC.

This clone was found a few times. The chain carries TRBV12-3 or TRBV12-4 and TRBJ1-1, with 8 positions matching TRBD1. The CDR3 contains 15 residues. J lost 1 base, V lost 8 bases, and 9 bases had no gene match. The CDR3, as DNA: TGTGCCAGCCACGAATCCGGACAGGGGAACACTGAAGCTTTCTTT. It is translated as CASHESGQGNTEAFF.

This clone is deemed medium-sized. The chain links TRBV7-2 to TRBJ2-2; 14 nucleotides agree with TRBD2. There are 14 residues in the CDR3. CDR1 is SGHTA, CDR2 FQGNSA, per germline. V was pared by 4 bases and J by 15 bases, with 7 bases of the junction left unmatched. Here the CDR3 DNA reads TGTGCCAGCAGCTCGGGACTAGCGGGAGACTTGTTGTTTTTT. Protein product: CASSSGLAGDLLFF. The full variable domain, rest sourced from reference TRBV7-2 and TRBJ2-2, is GAGVSQSPSNKVTEKGKDVELRCDPISGHTALYWYRQSLGQGLEFLIYFQGNSAPDKSGLPSDRFSAERTGGSVSTLTIQRTQQEDSAVYLCASSSGLAGDLLFFGEGSRLTVL.

This clone was found many times. The chain has TRBV27 and TRBJ2-4, with TRBD1 matching 8 bases. Germline-derived CDR1 and CDR2 are MNHEY and SMNVEV (reference sequence). After removal of 4 bases from V and 8 bases from J, the junction contained 10 bases not matched to a gene. This CDR3 is built from 15 residues. CDR3 region: CASSWVGGQGYIQYF. The DNA for the CDR3 is TGTGCCAGCAGTTGGGTGGGTGGACAGGGTTACATTCAGTACTTC.

This chain links TRBV7-3 with TRBJ2-1; D tentatively reads TRBD1 or TRBD2 (6 bases each). The ends were cut back, 4 bases at V and 8 bases at J, with 21 bases in the middle. Germline V gives CDR1 SGHTA, CDR2 FQGTGA. This CDR3 contains 16 residues. Written as DNA, the CDR3 is TGTGCCAGCAGCTCTATAGGGGGGTTCGGCAGTGATGAGCAGTTCTTC. Protein: CASSSIGGFGSDEQFF.